At least ten counts were recorded for the clone carrying this TCR beta chain. Antigen: not known. This sample was included in a study of T-cell reconstitution after alpha-beta-depleted transplantation in children. The CDR3 is made up of 13 amino acids. The V gene's germline CDR1 is MNHEY and CDR2 SVGAGI. V was shortened by 2 bases and J by 2 bases, with 5 bases between the two germline ends. Unique molecular identifiers featured in how the TCRbeta library was prepared. TCRdb redid the calling of the PCR reads with MiXCR, one entry per CDR3 protein. The sample records 200,000 to 250,000 distinct CDR3 sequences, about 8.4% being singletons. Regarding the study as a whole: Diversity and T-cell counts at one year after transplant derived mostly from new T cells.

This receptor was identified in a male patient aged 2 to 9 who had a stem cell transplant for acute myeloid leukemia, so the T cells may come from the graft donor. V and J are TRBV6-5 and TRBJ2-3; unclear D gene. The sequenced sample was PBMCs, mostly from graft donor cells, obtained 360 days after TCRalphabeta/CD19-depleted stem cell transplant. CDR3 amino acids: CASSYPHTDTQYF. The CDR3 DNA follows: TGTGCCAGCAGTTACCCCCACACAGATACGCAGTATTTT.